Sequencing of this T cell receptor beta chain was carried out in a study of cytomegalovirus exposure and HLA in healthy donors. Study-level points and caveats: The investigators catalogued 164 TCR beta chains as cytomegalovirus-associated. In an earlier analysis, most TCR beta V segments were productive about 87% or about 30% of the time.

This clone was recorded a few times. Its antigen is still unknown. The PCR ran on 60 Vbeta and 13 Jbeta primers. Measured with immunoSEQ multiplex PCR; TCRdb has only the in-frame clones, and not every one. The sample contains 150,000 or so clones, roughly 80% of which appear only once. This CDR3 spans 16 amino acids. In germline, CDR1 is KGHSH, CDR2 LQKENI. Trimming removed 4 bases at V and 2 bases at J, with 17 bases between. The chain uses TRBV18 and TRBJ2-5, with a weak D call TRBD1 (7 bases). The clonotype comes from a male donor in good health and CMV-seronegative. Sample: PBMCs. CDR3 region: CASSRRSGGSQETQYF. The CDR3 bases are TGTGCCAGCTCACGACGATCAGGGGGGAGTCAAGAGACCCAGTACTTC.